The clone carrying this T cell receptor (beta chain) was detected once. Its target is not known. The PCR used 60 Vbeta and 13 Jbeta primers. TCRdb keeps only in-frame clones here, not all; method: immunoSEQ multiplex PCR. The data show about 180,000 clones, with 65% to 80% seen just once and about 3.4% held by the top ten. The donors, nominally healthy at sampling, likely had unrecorded immune exposures. This CDR3 is built from 13 residues. Looked up from germline, CDR1 is MNHNY and CDR2 is SVGAGI (reference sequence). The ends were cut back, 6 bases at V and 9 bases at J, with 15 bases in the middle. These data originate in a study of cytomegalovirus exposure and HLA in healthy donors. Study-level findings and limits: Most TCR sequences were seen very rarely across donors, but some public TCRs occurred in many. Beyond CMV serostatus, there was no information to go on about immune exposure. With further analysis later on, most CMV-associated TCR beta chains appeared HLA-restricted.

The source material was PBMCs. This clonotype was sampled from a woman between 50 and 59 years old in good health and CMV-seropositive. This sequence joins TRBV6-6 and TRBJ2-1; D gene uncertain. The CDR3 DNA reads as TGTGCCAGCAGGGCTAGTAGCATCGGTGAGCAGTTCTTC. It yields the protein CASRASSIGEQFF.